What follows describes a single T cell receptor (beta chain). Its antigen target is currently unknown. The record has no base qualities; no much larger clone is one base away. Additional DNA sequences in this sample encode the identical CDR3. This sample was taken from a study of blood T cell repertoires in COVID-19 (TCRdb year 2020). As for the study more broadly: The collaborator samples originated in the United States, Italy and Spain and spanned the acute and convalescent phases of COVID-19. The material from the prospective study consisted of cDNA or gDNA derived from T cells, B-cell-depleted T cells, or PBMCs. Subjects who had been exposed to COVID-19, were actively infected with it, or had recovered from it provided the deeply sampled blood TCRbeta repertoires that made up the dataset. The repertoires were released in a freely available public database meant as a resource for research on the immune response to SARS-CoV-2. The samples were drawn from two sources: the first 160 participants of the ongoing ImmuneRACE study, and 1,254 subjects contributed by 6 global collaborators. The sample metadata nearly always contained a de-identified subject ID, COVID-19 status, age in years and sex. HLA class I and class II types, where available, came from metadata supplied by the sample provider rather than from assay-based typing.

Samples from volunteer blood donors who had recovered from COVID-19 were contributed by a second Seattle source. The collaborating institutions used their own protocols to collect whole blood in K2EDTA tubes. Collaborator samples were shipped for TCRbeta analysis as frozen whole blood, isolated PBMCs, or DNA extracted from either sample type. According to the germline V gene, CDR1 reads SGHRS and CDR2 reads YFSETQ. The CDR3, from cysteine to phenylalanine, totals 15 residues. Just the 45-base CDR3 DNA is kept, in frame starting at base 1. The junction shows trimming of 4 bases on V and 3 bases on J, and the gene matches do not reach 8 bases of it. Here is what the overall study found, with its caveats: The amount of clinical and demographic metadata varied by source and participant and was provided uncurated.

TCRbeta CDR3 regions were amplified from genomic DNA using the immunoSEQ Assay, a bias-controlled multiplex PCR. In the authors' own workflow: Nucleated cell counts per sample were estimated from amplification of reference gene primers within the assay. To quantify the absolute abundance of each unique TCRbeta CDR3 rearrangement, sequence reads were collapsed and filtered. For each sample, productive Simpson clonality was calculated as the square root of Simpson's diversity index across productive rearrangements. TCRdb obtained this table from immuneACCESS and retained in-frame rearrangements with V and J assigned. These tables miss some clones; where compared with another copy, unresolved V genes account for less than half of the shortfall, and the remainder is unexplained. The V and J calls and clone size were taken over from that table, and D and trimming were inferred from the DNA. The sample table lists 150,000 to 200,000 clones, roughly 87% of them with a count of one. The ten largest clones add up to under 2% of the sample.

Specimen: peripheral blood. This TCR was sampled from a man younger than 30 who had recovered from COVID-19. Rearrangement joined TRBV5-1 to TRBJ1-1; 8 bases in the middle match TRBD1. The sequenced DNA is TGCGCCAGCAGCCCCCGAACAGGGGGAGACACTGAAGCTTTCTTT. Its translation is CASSPRTGGDTEAFF.